This record looks at one TCR beta chain sequence and its context. These data belong to a study of blood T cell repertoires in COVID-19. Study as a whole: Samples taken during acute and convalescent COVID-19 were collected in the United States, Italy and Spain.

The CDR3 is made up of 15 amino acids. The V gene end was trimmed by 6 bases and the J gene end by 6 bases; junction bases not matched to a gene: 8. CDR1 is SNHLY and CDR2 is FYNNEI in the germline V gene. Here immunoSEQ multiplex PCR was the method, and the copy in TCRdb shows in-frame clones only, minus some. The sample includes under 120,000 clones, 85% seen only once; the top ten take 2% to 2.5%. Sequences were obtained from peripheral blood. The genes are TRBV2 and TRBJ1-6; 7 positions match TRBD1. The sequence was collected from a human donor in a cohort sampled during active COVID-19. CDR3 nucleotides: TGTGCCAGCAGCTCCCAGGGGGAAGGTAATTCACCCCTCCACTTT. This translates into CASSSQGEGNSPLHF.